Listed below are T cell receptor beta chains from one sample, sequenced in a study of blood T cell repertoires in COVID-19. Generated by immunoSEQ multiplex PCR, the TCRdb table keeps only in-frame clones and is missing some. This table has some 290,000 clones, roughly 90% appearing once. The sequencing input was PBMCs or T cells enriched from blood (not recorded which). The source of these receptors is a woman aged 25 to 45 who had been exposed to COVID-19. The CDR3 runs from the conserved cysteine through the conserved F or W. Each record gives: J gene, clone size, V gene, D gene, CDR3 protein, CDR3 DNA. The D gene is left open where the match is weak. Size is stated for part of the rows, as once, few or many counts, or as a class when the clone is expanded.

J gene: TRBJ2-7
clone size: -
V gene: TRBV12-3/TRBV12-4
D gene: -
CDR3 protein: CASSLSGPYEQYF
CDR3 DNA: TGTGCCAGCAGTTTAAGCGGCCCCTACGAGCAGTACTTC

J gene: TRBJ2-1
clone size: -
V gene: TRBV29-1
D gene: TRBD1
CDR3 protein: CSAPGQGAEQFF
CDR3 DNA: TGCAGCGCTCCGGGACAGGGAGCCGAGCAGTTCTTC

J gene: TRBJ1-6
clone size: -
V gene: TRBV5-1
D gene: TRBD1
CDR3 protein: CASSLAGQSNSPLHF
CDR3 DNA: TGCGCCAGCAGCTTGGCGGGACAGTCTAATTCACCCCTCCACTTT

J gene: TRBJ1-4
clone size: -
V gene: TRBV2
D gene: -
CDR3 protein: CASSARGRYEKLFF
CDR3 DNA: TGTGCCAGCAGTGCGCGGGGACGGTATGAAAAACTGTTTTTT

J gene: TRBJ1-4
clone size: -
V gene: TRBV4-1
D gene: -
CDR3 protein: CASSQTLQGVGEKLFF
CDR3 DNA: TGCGCCAGCAGCCAAACTTTACAGGGAGTCGGTGAAAAACTGTTTTTT

J gene: TRBJ1-2
clone size: -
V gene: TRBV25-1
D gene: -
CDR3 protein: CASSAAGWHGYTF
CDR3 DNA: TGTGCCAGCAGTGCGGCAGGGTGGCATGGCTACACCTTC

J gene: TRBJ1-3
clone size: -
V gene: TRBV19
D gene: -
CDR3 protein: CASRNRGRGTLTGNTIYF
CDR3 DNA: TGTGCCAGTAGGAACCGGGGAAGGGGGACGTTAACTGGAAACACCATATATTTT

J gene: TRBJ1-1
clone size: -
V gene: TRBV4-3
D gene: -
CDR3 protein: CASSQDSGHTEAFF
CDR3 DNA: TGCGCCAGCAGCCAAGATAGTGGGCACACTGAAGCTTTCTTT

J gene: TRBJ2-7
clone size: -
V gene: TRBV6-5
D gene: -
CDR3 protein: CASSPPPPSSYEQYF
CDR3 DNA: TGTGCCAGCAGTCCCCCTCCCCCGAGCTCCTACGAGCAGTACTTC

J gene: TRBJ2-1
clone size: -
V gene: TRBV6-2/TRBV6-3
D gene: -
CDR3 protein: CASSSVDGRSSNEQFF
CDR3 DNA: TGTGCCAGCAGTTCGGTTGATGGGCGTTCATCCAATGAGCAGTTCTTC

J gene: TRBJ1-3
clone size: once
V gene: TRBV5-1
D gene: TRBD1
CDR3 protein: CASSRQGLAGNTIYF
CDR3 DNA: TGCGCCAGCTCCCGACAGGGTCTGGCTGGAAACACCATATATTTT

J gene: TRBJ1-1
clone size: -
V gene: TRBV7-3
D gene: TRBD1
CDR3 protein: CASSDNRGEAFF
CDR3 DNA: TGTGCCAGCAGCGACAACAGGGGAGAAGCTTTCTTT

J gene: TRBJ1-6
clone size: few
V gene: TRBV19
D gene: -
CDR3 protein: CASNDRRNSPLHF
CDR3 DNA: TGTGCCAGTAATGATCGGAGAAATTCACCCCTCCACTTT

J gene: TRBJ2-1
clone size: -
V gene: TRBV11-3
D gene: -
CDR3 protein: CASSLETGNNNEQFF
CDR3 DNA: TGTGCCAGCAGCTTAGAAACGGGGAACAACAATGAGCAGTTCTTC

J gene: TRBJ2-2
clone size: -
V gene: TRBV3-1/TRBV3-2
D gene: -
CDR3 protein: CASSQVASLAGELFF
CDR3 DNA: TGTGCCAGCAGCCAAGTGGCTAGCCTAGCCGGGGAGCTGTTTTTT

J gene: TRBJ2-1
clone size: -
V gene: TRBV6-5
D gene: TRBD1
CDR3 protein: CASTDRGSYNEQFF
CDR3 DNA: TGTGCCAGCACGGACAGGGGATCCTACAATGAGCAGTTCTTC

J gene: TRBJ1-1
clone size: -
V gene: TRBV19
D gene: TRBD1
CDR3 protein: CASSMVRGKTEAFF
CDR3 DNA: TGTGCCAGTAGTATGGTCAGGGGGAAGACTGAAGCTTTCTTT

J gene: TRBJ1-2
clone size: -
V gene: TRBV5-4
D gene: TRBD1
CDR3 protein: CASSFRDRGFGGYTF
CDR3 DNA: TGTGCCAGCAGCTTCCGGGACAGGGGATTTGGGGGCTACACCTTC

J gene: TRBJ2-1
clone size: -
V gene: TRBV16
D gene: TRBD2
CDR3 protein: CASSQSERGGYNEQFF
CDR3 DNA: TGTGCCAGCAGCCAATCGGAGCGGGGTGGCTACAATGAGCAGTTCTTC

J gene: TRBJ1-2
clone size: -
V gene: TRBV29-1
D gene: -
CDR3 protein: CSVYLAENYGYTF
CDR3 DNA: TGCAGCGTTTATTTGGCGGAGAATTATGGCTACACCTTC

J gene: TRBJ1-2
clone size: -
V gene: TRBV12-3/TRBV12-4
D gene: -
CDR3 protein: CASSPGQGGYTF
CDR3 DNA: TGTGCCAGCAGTCCCGGTCAGGGAGGCTACACCTTC

J gene: TRBJ1-2
clone size: -
V gene: TRBV13
D gene: -
CDR3 protein: CASSTRAFFTGGYTF
CDR3 DNA: TGTGCCAGCAGCACTCGGGCATTCTTTACGGGGGGCTACACCTTC

J gene: TRBJ2-1
clone size: -
V gene: TRBV18
D gene: TRBD2
CDR3 protein: CASSQSGGNEQFF
CDR3 DNA: TGTGCCAGCTCACAGTCCGGGGGGAATGAGCAGTTCTTC

J gene: TRBJ2-3
clone size: once
V gene: TRBV5-5
D gene: TRBD2
CDR3 protein: CASSFRLAGGPVRGNTQYF
CDR3 DNA: TGTGCCAGCAGCTTTCGACTAGCGGGGGGGCCGGTTCGCGGTAATACGCAGTATTTT

J gene: TRBJ2-7
clone size: once
V gene: TRBV4-3
D gene: -
CDR3 protein: CASSQDFVGTSYEQYF
CDR3 DNA: TGCGCCAGCAGCCAAGATTTCGTAGGGACTTCCTACGAGCAGTACTTC

J gene: TRBJ1-2
clone size: -
V gene: TRBV5-1
D gene: -
CDR3 protein: CASSLTGLEGYGYTF
CDR3 DNA: TGCGCCAGCAGCTTAACGGGCCTCGAGGGCTATGGCTACACCTTC

J gene: TRBJ1-2
clone size: -
V gene: TRBV7-2
D gene: TRBD1
CDR3 protein: CASSPPGGNYGYTF
CDR3 DNA: TGTGCCAGCAGCCCCCCAGGGGGGAACTATGGCTACACCTTC

J gene: TRBJ1-5
clone size: -
V gene: TRBV4-1
D gene: TRBD1
CDR3 protein: CASSRETGAGQPQHF
CDR3 DNA: TGCGCCAGCAGCCGAGAAACAGGGGCCGGCCAGCCCCAGCATTTT

J gene: TRBJ2-3
clone size: -
V gene: TRBV7-3
D gene: TRBD1
CDR3 protein: CASSPLQGPSTDTQYF
CDR3 DNA: TGTGCCAGCAGCCCACTACAGGGGCCGAGCACAGATACGCAGTATTTT

J gene: TRBJ2-7
clone size: -
V gene: TRBV5-1
D gene: TRBD1
CDR3 protein: CASSVSGTGTYEQYF
CDR3 DNA: TGCGCCAGCAGCGTATCCGGGACAGGAACCTACGAGCAGTACTTC

J gene: TRBJ1-2
clone size: -
V gene: TRBV20-1
D gene: -
CDR3 protein: CSANREGGYTF
CDR3 DNA: TGCAGTGCTAACAGGGAGGGTGGCTACACCTTC

J gene: TRBJ2-7
clone size: few
V gene: TRBV5-1
D gene: TRBD2
CDR3 protein: CASATSGSYEQYF
CDR3 DNA: TGCGCCAGCGCAACTAGCGGGTCCTACGAGCAGTACTTC

J gene: TRBJ1-1
clone size: once
V gene: TRBV6-2/TRBV6-3
D gene: -
CDR3 protein: CASSYFQRTSEAFF
CDR3 DNA: TGTGCCAGCAGTTACTTCCAGCGGACGTCCGAAGCTTTCTTT

J gene: TRBJ2-7
clone size: -
V gene: TRBV5-6
D gene: TRBD1
CDR3 protein: CASSRDRVGEQYF
CDR3 DNA: TGTGCCAGCAGCCGGGACAGGGTAGGTGAGCAGTACTTC

J gene: TRBJ1-4
clone size: -
V gene: TRBV27
D gene: -
CDR3 protein: CASSLSRGTGEEKLFF
CDR3 DNA: TGTGCCAGCAGTTTATCCCGAGGGACTGGGGAAGAAAAACTGTTTTTT

J gene: TRBJ1-4
clone size: -
V gene: TRBV10-1
D gene: TRBD1
CDR3 protein: CAGGGQGTTNEKLFF
CDR3 DNA: TGCGCCGGGGGGGGACAGGGGACAACTAATGAAAAACTGTTTTTT

J gene: TRBJ1-2
clone size: few
V gene: TRBV27
D gene: -
CDR3 protein: CASSSHQGLFNGYTF
CDR3 DNA: TGTGCCAGCAGTTCACACCAGGGTTTGTTTAATGGCTACACCTTC